Listed here are 14 T cell receptor beta chains from one sample, sequenced in a study of T cells in Graves' hyperthyroidism and ophthalmopathy. The investigators amplified TCR beta CDR3 regions from RNA transcripts. Carried out on the TCR CDR3, a first-round RT-PCR used the HTBI primer set. TCRdb called the multiplex PCR reads again in MiXCR, with one record for every CDR3 protein. Of about 410,000 distinct CDR3 sequences listed, around 15% are singletons. The sequenced material came from blood. The receptors were gathered from a man between 18 and 29 years old with Graves' ophthalmopathy.

This clonotype was detected many times. This chain joins TRBV2 and TRBJ1-2, with a weak D call TRBD1 (6 bases). Trimming pared 7 bases from V and 4 bases from J, leaving 13 bases between. CDR1 is SNHLY, CDR2 FYNNEI, per germline. The CDR3 covers 13 residues. CDR3 nucleotide sequence: TGTGCCAGCATAACGGACAGCGGCTATGGCTACACCTTC. As protein: CASITDSGYGYTF.

V is TRBV6-1 and J is TRBJ2-3, with 12 bases identical to TRBD2. V was clipped by 6 bases and J by 0 bases; unmatched bases: 4. The germline CDR1 and CDR2 sequences are MNHNS and SASEGT. The CDR3 has 16 residues. The CDR3 DNA follows: TGTGCCAGCAGGACTAGCGGGAGCCCTAGCACAGATACGCAGTATTTT. Its protein product is CASRTSGSPSTDTQYF.

This clonotype was counted ten times or more. This chain uses TRBV27 with TRBJ1-1; D may be TRBD1 (6 bases). The germline CDR1 and CDR2 sequences are MNHEY and SMNVEV (reference sequence). Trimming pared 5 bases from V and 1 base from J, leaving 17 bases between. There are 16 residues in the CDR3. The CDR3 DNA sequence: TGTGCCAGCAGTCCCCTGGACAGACTGGGGAACACTGAAGCTTTCTTT. Amino acid sequence: CASSPLDRLGNTEAFF.

Notes on this clonotype: This could be a read error, since a much larger clone is one nucleotide away. V usage is TRBV2 and J usage is TRBJ1-5; D gene uncertain. The germline V and J ends were trimmed by 2 bases and 13 bases, with 12 bases remaining between them. CDR3 size: 12 residues. The germline V gene encodes CDR1 SNHLY and CDR2 FYNNEI. CDR3 DNA sequence: TGTGCCAGCAGTGAATATCCCCTCATGCAGCATTTT. The encoded protein is CASSEYPLMQHF.

This clonotype was counted a few times. The chain joins TRBV4-1 to TRBJ2-1, with TRBD2 matching 12 bases. Germline V lookup: CDR1 MGHRA, CDR2 YSYEKL. The CDR3 sequence is 17 residues long. V shed 0 bases, J shed 6 bases, and the junction held 6 bases outside the gene matches. The CDR3 spells CASSQETLAGGPNEQFF. For the CDR3, the DNA is TGCGCCAGCAGCCAAGAAACCCTAGCGGGAGGGCCCAATGAGCAGTTCTTC.

Ten or more counts support this clonotype. The rearrangement joins TRBV5-1 to TRBJ2-3; no clear D gene. The germline V gene encodes CDR1 SGHRS and CDR2 YFSETQ. V was pared by 1 base and J by 0 bases, with 12 bases between. The CDR3 is 16 residues long. The CDR3 protein is CASSLFRQSSTDTQYF. CDR3 DNA: TGCGCCAGCAGCTTGTTTCGGCAATCTAGCACAGATACGCAGTATTTT.

This clonotype was counted ten times or more. This chain links TRBV12-3 or TRBV12-4 with TRBJ2-3; 7 bases match TRBD1. V gave up 5 bases and J gave up 2 bases; unmatched junction bases: 13. This CDR3 is 17 amino acids long. The CDR3, as DNA: TGTGCCAGCAGTCCCCGACAGGGATCCATCAACACAGATACGCAGTATTTT. Translating it yields CASSPRQGSINTDTQYF.

This clonotype was found many times. This chain connects TRBV18 to TRBJ2-2, with D possibly being TRBD2 (5 bases). V lost 0 bases and J lost 3, with 5 bases in between. The germline V gene has CDR1 KGHSH and CDR2 LQKENI. This CDR3 spans 14 amino acids. Written as DNA, the CDR3 is TGTGCCAGCTCACCACCGAGGGACACCGGGGAGCTGTTTTTT. It specifies CASSPPRDTGELFF.

This clonotype appeared many times. This chain's CDR3 is CASSLEWQSYEQYF. In DNA, the CDR3 is TGTGCCAGCAGCTTAGAGTGGCAGAGCTACGAGCAGTACTTC. The rearrangement joins TRBV11-2 to TRBJ2-7, with no clear D. This CDR3 has 14 amino acids. Germline CDR1 is SGHAT and CDR2 is FQNNGV. V was cut by 0 bases and J by 3 bases, with 9 bases left in between.

This clonotype was counted many times. The chain joins TRBV7-8 to TRBJ2-5; maybe TRBD2 (5 bases). In germline, CDR1 is SGHVS, CDR2 FQNEAQ. This CDR3 has 11 amino acids. V was cut by 5 bases and J by 5 bases, with 6 bases left in between. DNA of the CDR3: TGTGCCAGCAGCACTAGGGAGACCCAGTACTTC. It encodes CASSTRETQYF.

The rearrangement joins TRBV7-9 to TRBJ1-1, with TRBD1 matching 12 bases. J lost 8 bases, V lost 7 bases, and 5 bases had no gene match. The CDR3 length is 13 residues. The germline V gene has CDR1 SEHNR and CDR2 FQNEAQ (reference sequence). The CDR3 sequence: CASTRGQGAEAFF. The CDR3 DNA reads as TGTGCCAGCACCCGGGGACAGGGGGCCGAAGCTTTCTTT.

This clonotype was recorded at least ten times. The V gene is TRBV20-1, the J gene TRBJ2-7; 8 nucleotides align to TRBD2. V lost 3 bases to trimming and J lost 4 bases; unmatched junction nucleotides: 8. This CDR3 spans 14 amino acids. CDR1 and CDR2 from the germline V gene are DFQATT and SNEGSKA (reference sequence). CDR3 in DNA: TGCAGTGCTAGGTTTAGCGGGGAGGGGTACGAGCAGTACTTC. Translated: CSARFSGEGYEQYF.

This clonotype was observed at least ten times. This chain connects TRBV7-9 to TRBJ2-5; D is undetermined. CDR1 and CDR2 (germline): SEHNR, FQNEAQ (reference sequence). The ends were cut back, 4 bases at V and 4 bases at J, with 16 bases in the middle. CDR3 size: 15 residues. Here the CDR3 reads CASSSPRLGVETQYF. The DNA of the CDR3 is TGTGCCAGCAGCTCCCCAAGGCTAGGCGTAGAGACCCAGTACTTC. The variable domain in full, completed from reference TRBV7-9 and TRBJ2-5, reads DTGVSQNPRHKITKRGQNVTFRCDPISEHNRLYWYRQTLGQGPEFLTYFQNEAQLEKSRLLSDRFSAERPKGSFSTLEIQRTEQGDSAMYLCASSSPRLGVETQYFGPGTRLLVL.

This clonotype was recorded at least ten times. CDR3 protein: CASSVAGNTEAFF. In DNA, the CDR3 is TGCGCCAGCAGTGTTGCAGGGAACACTGAAGCTTTCTTT. This rearrangement joins TRBV10-2 to TRBJ1-1; D unclear. This CDR3 region has 13 residues. In germline, CDR1 is WSHSY, CDR2 SAAADI. V was clipped by 4 bases and J by 1 base, with 7 bases between them.